This T cell receptor beta chain was documented in a study of T cell clones after liver transplantation. Overall study findings and caveats: In two subjects, few donor cells limited the measurable donor-reactive repertoire. A significant post-transplant drop in circulating graft-donor-reactive CD4 TCRbeta sequences occurred in most of the 8 subjects. Rather than being deleted, graft donor-reactive T cells may have moved into the graft.

About this clone itself: The antigen remains undetermined.

Unstimulated PBMCs were sorted into CD3+CD4+ and CD3+CD8+ populations. Germline assignment: CDR1 SGDLS and CDR2 YYNGEE. V was trimmed by 0 bases and J by 4 bases, leaving 10 bases between them. There are 14 residues in the CDR3. Data came from immunoSEQ multiplex PCR; TCRdb stores just in-frame clones and leaves some out. Among nearly 55,000 clones, 70% to 85% were seen once, and the ten largest hold about 8.9%. The specimen comprised CD4+ T cells from blood, sampled before liver transplant. The TCR originated in a human donor who received a liver transplant. The genes are TRBV9 and TRBJ1-2; D is unclear. The CDR3 region has the DNA TGTGCCAGCAGCGTAGGGTTCAGGCTCTATGGCTACACCTTC. Its protein is CASSVGFRLYGYTF.